What follows is one T cell receptor (beta chain) and its context. Its antigen is unidentified. The sample comes from a study of blood T cells in healthy people across ages. General study results and limits: Estimated diversity across one million T cells was deemed an underestimate.

V lost 5 bases to trimming and J lost 6 bases; unmatched junction nucleotides: 12. The CDR3 is 15 residues long. The germline gives CDR1 DFQATT, CDR2 SNEGSKA (reference sequence). Then a second PCR, running roughly 7 to 11 cycles, was carried out with a sample-barcoded 5' primer and a J-beta primer mix. TCRdb recomputed calls from the 5' RACE reads with MiXCR, one row per CDR3 protein. Of some 1.4 million distinct CDR3 sequences listed, roughly 45% are singletons. This chain connects TRBV20-1 to TRBJ2-1; 8 nucleotides align to TRBD1. The TCR comes from a woman under 30 in good health. The sequencing sample was made of blood. DNA of the CDR3: TGCAGTGCTGACAATCTCGCCACAGGGGGCAATGAGCAGTTCTTC. Amino acid sequence: CSADNLATGGNEQFF.